This entry lists 10 T cell receptor beta chains sequenced from one sample in a study of shared clonotypes between healthy human individuals. TCRdb's table, derived via immunoSEQ multiplex PCR, lists solely in-frame clones and lacks some. The table records approximately 330,000 clones, 73% of them present only once. The sequenced material came from memory CD4+ T cells sorted from blood. The subset denotes: CD45RA-negative fraction. The origin of the receptors is a man aged 25 to 40 in good health.

The chain uses TRBV5-1 and TRBJ2-1; no clear D. Germline CDR1 reads SGHRS; CDR2 reads YFSETQ. The CDR3 covers 13 residues. Trimming pared 0 bases from V and 4 bases from J, leaving 5 bases between. The chain's CDR3 is CASSLDGYNEQFF. The DNA for the CDR3 is TGCGCCAGCAGCTTGGACGGGTACAATGAGCAGTTCTTC.

The chain carries TRBV28 and TRBJ2-2, with 9 positions matching TRBD2. J gave up 6 bases and V 5 bases, and 19 bases lay outside the gene matches. The V gene's germline CDR1 is MDHEN and CDR2 SYDVKM. The CDR3 runs 19 residues. For the CDR3, the DNA is TGTGCCAGCAGTCCCCGAGTTATAGCGGGAGCTTATGTGGCCGGGGAGCTGTTTTTT. The encoded protein is CASSPRVIAGAYVAGELFF. The full variable domain, rest sourced from reference TRBV28 and TRBJ2-2, is DVKVTQSSRYLVKRTGEKVFLECVQDMDHENMFWYRQDPGLGLRLIYFSYDVKMKEKGDIPEGYSVSREKKERFSLILESASTNQTSMYLCASSPRVIAGAYVAGELFFGEGSRLTVL.

The chain joins TRBV6-5 to TRBJ2-1; D might be TRBD2 (6 bases). Germline assignment: CDR1 MNHEY and CDR2 SVGAGI. This CDR3 comprises 13 residues. V was trimmed by 2 bases and J by 8 bases, leaving 10 bases between them. The CDR3, as DNA: TGTGCCAGCAGTTACCTACGCGGGGATGAGCAGTTCTTC. It translates to CASSYLRGDEQFF.

The rearrangement joins TRBV29-1 to TRBJ1-2; the D gene is possibly TRBD1 (5 bases). Trimming pared 3 bases from V and 8 bases from J, leaving 13 bases between. CDR1 SQVTM and CDR2 ANQGSEA come from the germline V gene. The CDR3 has 12 residues. CDR3 nucleotides: TGCAGCGTTGATCGGCAGGGAGACGGCTACACCTTC. This sequence encodes CSVDRQGDGYTF.

The chain is built from TRBV7-9 and TRBJ1-5; 9 positions agree with TRBD1. Germline V CDR1 and CDR2: SEHNR, FQNEAQ (reference sequence). This CDR3 region has 14 residues. The trim removed 1 base at V and 5 bases at J, leaving 0 bases unmatched. CDR3 sequence (DNA): TGTGCCAGCAGCTTAGGACAGGGGGATCAGCCCCAGCATTTT. Encoded protein: CASSLGQGDQPQHF. Variable domain in full (rest from reference TRBV7-9 and TRBJ1-5): DTGVSQNPRHKITKRGQNVTFRCDPISEHNRLYWYRQTLGQGPEFLTYFQNEAQLEKSRLLSDRFSAERPKGSFSTLEIQRTEQGDSAMYLCASSLGQGDQPQHFGDGTRLSIL.

This chain joins TRBV5-4 and TRBJ2-5, with TRBD2 matching over 10 bases. Germline V lookup: CDR1 SGHNT, CDR2 YYREEE (reference sequence). The ends lost 0 bases at V and 5 bases at J; junction bases unmatched: 4. The CDR3 covers 15 residues. The CDR3 loop is CASSLASGSHETQYF. CDR3 DNA sequence: TGTGCCAGCAGCTTGGCTAGCGGGAGTCACGAGACCCAGTACTTC.

This clone was counted once. V is TRBV7-7 and J is TRBJ2-1; 7 nucleotides match TRBD1. This CDR3 has 16 amino acids. Germline CDR1 and CDR2: SSHAT and FNYEAQ (reference sequence). Trimming removed 1 base from V and 7 bases from J; junction bases left unmatched: 10. CDR3 sequence: CASSLGTRQGTNEQFF. CDR3 DNA: TGTGCCAGCAGCTTAGGCACCCGACAGGGAACTAATGAGCAGTTCTTC.

The chain couples TRBV2 to TRBJ2-5; 13 bases match TRBD2. The length of the CDR3 is 15 residues. CDR1 and CDR2 (germline): SNHLY, FYNNEI. V shed 5 bases and J 4 bases; nucleotides not matched to a gene: 4. The CDR3: CASSRTSGSGETQYF. Here the CDR3 DNA reads TGTGCCAGCAGTCGGACTAGCGGGAGTGGAGAGACCCAGTACTTC.

Written as DNA, the CDR3 is TGTGCCAGCTCACCAGAGGTAACCTCCCCTGAAGCTTTCTTT. Translating gives CASSPEVTSPEAFF. V usage is TRBV18 and J usage is TRBJ1-1; D is unresolved. This CDR3 region has 14 residues. CDR1 is KGHSH, CDR2 LQKENI, per germline. V shed 2 bases and J shed 6 bases, with 13 bases lying between them.

This clone was counted once. V is TRBV5-6 and J is TRBJ2-7, with 8 bases aligning to TRBD2. This CDR3 is built from 17 residues. Germline trimming cut 0 bases from V and 5 bases from J; bases unmatched to any gene: 13. The germline gives CDR1 SGHDT, CDR2 YYEEEE. This CDR3 is CASSLAGLALVGDEQYF. The CDR3 DNA sequence: TGTGCCAGCAGCTTGGCCGGACTAGCCTTAGTAGGCGACGAGCAGTACTTC. The full variable domain, rest sourced from reference TRBV5-6 and TRBJ2-7, is DAGVTQSPTHLIKTRGQQVTLRCSPKSGHDTVSWYQQALGQGPQFIFQYYEEEERQRGNFPDRFSGHQFPNYSSELNVNALLLGDSALYLCASSLAGLALVGDEQYFGPGTRLTVT.